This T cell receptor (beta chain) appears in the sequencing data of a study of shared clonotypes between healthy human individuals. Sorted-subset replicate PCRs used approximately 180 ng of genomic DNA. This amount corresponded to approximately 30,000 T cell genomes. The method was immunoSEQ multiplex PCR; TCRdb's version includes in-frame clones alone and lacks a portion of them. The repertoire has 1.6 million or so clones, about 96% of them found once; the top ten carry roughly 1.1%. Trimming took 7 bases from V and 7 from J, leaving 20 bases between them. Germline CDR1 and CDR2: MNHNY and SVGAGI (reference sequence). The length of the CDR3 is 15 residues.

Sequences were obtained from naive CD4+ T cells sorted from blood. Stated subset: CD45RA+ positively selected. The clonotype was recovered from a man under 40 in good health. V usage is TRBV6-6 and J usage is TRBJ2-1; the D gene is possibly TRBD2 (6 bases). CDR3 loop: CASIRDRDFRNEQFF. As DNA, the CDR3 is TGTGCCAGCATTAGGGACCGGGACTTCCGGAATGAGCAGTTCTTC.